These 31 T cell receptor beta chains were sequenced from one sample in a study of blood T cell repertoires in COVID-19. Only in-frame clones appear in the TCRdb table, and some are missing; sequencing was by immunoSEQ multiplex PCR. The sample includes 210,000 or so clones, 83% of them seen just once. Sequencing was done on a sample of peripheral blood. These receptors all come from a woman in her 30s with COVID-19, enrolled during active disease.

This clone appeared a few times. V usage is TRBV28 and J usage is TRBJ1-5, with D hard to call. V was pared by 8 bases and J by 6 bases, with 17 bases between. This CDR3 region has 14 residues. CDR1 MDHEN and CDR2 SYDVKM come from the germline V gene. The CDR3 DNA reads TGTGCCAGCTCCAAGGGAGGGTCGGTTCAGCCCCAGCATTTT. As protein: CASSKGGSVQPQHF.

This rearrangement joins TRBV5-1 to TRBJ1-4; 7 nucleotides line up with TRBD1. V shed 4 bases and J 7 bases; nucleotides not matched to a gene: 7. Germline V gene lookup returns CDR1 SGHRS and CDR2 YFSETQ. The CDR3 extends over 14 amino acids. CDR3 sequence (DNA): TGCGCCAGCAGCGCTGGACAGGAGGGTGAAAAACTGTTTTTT. Protein sequence: CASSAGQEGEKLFF.

The J gene is TRBJ2-2, the V gene TRBV3-1 (or the pseudogene TRBV3-2), with D maybe TRBD2 (7 bases). CDR1 is LGHDT and CDR2 is YNNKEL in the germline V gene (reference sequence). The CDR3 sequence is 15 residues long. Trimming stripped 4 bases from V and 3 bases from J, with 12 bases between. The CDR3 loop is CASSPRGADTGELFF. The CDR3 coding sequence is TGTGCCAGCAGCCCTCGGGGGGCCGACACCGGGGAGCTGTTTTTT.

This clone was seen just once. The chain employs TRBV7-3 and TRBJ2-3, with 15 bases aligning to TRBD2. J lost 4 bases, V lost 3 bases, and 11 bases had no gene match. Germline CDR1 SGHTA, CDR2 FQGTGA. This CDR3 comprises 19 residues. The CDR3 loop reads CASSFGSLGLAGGADTQYF. The CDR3 nucleotides are TGTGCCAGCAGCTTCGGTAGCCTGGGACTAGCGGGAGGAGCAGATACGCAGTATTTT.

The chain combines TRBV9 with TRBJ2-1; 9 nucleotides align to TRBD2. Trimming removed 0 bases from V and 2 bases from J; junction bases left unmatched: 0. The CDR3 extends over 15 amino acids. Germline CDR1 reads SGDLS; CDR2 reads YYNGEE. The CDR3 protein is CASSVGLAAYNEQFF. The CDR3, as DNA: TGTGCCAGCAGCGTAGGACTAGCGGCCTACAATGAGCAGTTCTTC.

The chain is built from TRBV14 and TRBJ2-7; no firm D call. Germline CDR1 is SGHDN and CDR2 is FVKESK. Between the trimmed V and J ends, which lost 4 bases and 4 bases, there was a span of 14 bases. The CDR3 loop spans 14 amino acids. Written as DNA, the CDR3 is TGTGCCAGCAGCCTCCTCGACACCCGTTACGAGCAGTACTTC. Protein: CASSLLDTRYEQYF.

The chain uses TRBV19 and TRBJ1-5; D unclear. Germline CDR1 LNHDA, CDR2 SQIVND (reference sequence). This CDR3 has 13 amino acids. Trimming shortened V by 5 bases and J by 2 bases, and 7 bases separated the two germline ends. CDR3 loop: CASSSGRNQPQHF. In DNA form, the CDR3 reads TGTGCCAGTAGTTCGGGTCGCAATCAGCCCCAGCATTTT.

This clone was picked up one time. The chain recombines TRBV6-5 with TRBJ2-1; D gene ambiguous. The CDR3 totals 14 residues. From germline, CDR1 is MNHEY and CDR2 SVGAGI. V was trimmed by 2 bases and J by 4 bases, leaving 9 bases between them. DNA for the CDR3: TGTGCCAGCAGTTACAATGGCCCGTACAATGAGCAGTTCTTC. It is translated as CASSYNGPYNEQFF.

J is TRBJ2-7 and V is TRBV27, with D unclear. This CDR3 is built from 14 residues. V was cut by 5 bases and J by 2 bases, with 13 bases left in between. Germline CDR1 reads MNHEY; CDR2 reads SMNVEV (reference sequence). The CDR3 sequence: CASSQMTPPYEQYF. CDR3 nucleotide sequence: TGTGCCAGCAGTCAGATGACACCCCCCTACGAGCAGTACTTC.

This clone came up once. The J gene is TRBJ2-7, the V gene TRBV9; possible D gene TRBD1, 6 bases. Trimming left V 4 bases short and J 0 bases short, with 20 bases between. Germline V lookup: CDR1 SGDLS, CDR2 YYNGEE. The CDR3 runs to 17 residues. The CDR3 loop reads CASSHSSQGLGSYEQYF. CDR3 DNA: TGTGCCAGCAGCCATTCCTCGCAGGGGTTAGGCTCCTACGAGCAGTACTTC. Based on the CDR3 plus reference TRBV9 and TRBJ2-7, the full variable domain is DSGVTQTPKHLITATGQRVTLRCSPRSGDLSVYWYQQSLDQGLQFLIQYYNGEERAKGNILERFSAQQFPDLHSELNLSSLELGDSALYFCASSHSSQGLGSYEQYFGPGTRLTVT.

V is TRBV2 and J is TRBJ1-2, with 7 bases aligning to TRBD1. The CDR3 runs 12 residues. V shed 6 bases, J shed 11 bases, and the junction held 9 bases outside the gene matches. Germline loops: CDR1 SNHLY, CDR2 FYNNEI. CDR3 amino acids: CASSATGPSYTF. CDR3 bases: TGTGCCAGCAGCGCGACAGGGCCCTCATACACCTTC.

The chain combines TRBV7-9 with TRBJ2-3; 8 bases align to TRBD2. The CDR3 extends over 13 amino acids. Per germline, CDR1 SEHNR and CDR2 FQNEAQ (reference sequence). V dropped 8 bases and J dropped 5; count of bases not matched to a gene: 6. CDR3 in DNA: TGTGCCAGCGGGCGGGAGGCTGGAGATACGCAGTATTTT. Translated: CASGREAGDTQYF.

This chain joins TRBV11-2 and TRBJ2-1; 10 bases map to TRBD2. CDR1 is SGHAT and CDR2 is FQNNGV in the germline V gene. This CDR3 is built from 16 residues. The ends lost 4 bases at V and 6 bases at J; junction bases unmatched: 9. CDR3 sequence: CASSSRTSGVRNEQFF. Written as DNA, the CDR3 is TGTGCCAGCAGCTCGAGGACTAGCGGCGTCCGCAATGAGCAGTTCTTC.

V is TRBV5-1 and J is TRBJ2-5; no definite D call. The germline V gene encodes CDR1 SGHRS and CDR2 YFSETQ. The length of the CDR3 is 13 residues. Trimming took 0 bases from V and 5 from J, leaving 8 bases between them. The CDR3 region is CASSLGRRETQYF. The CDR3 nucleotides read TGCGCCAGCAGCTTGGGCCGGCGGGAGACCCAGTACTTC. The full variable domain, with the rest looked up from reference TRBV5-1 and TRBJ2-5, is KAGVTQTPRYLIKTRGQQVTLSCSPISGHRSVSWYQQTPGQGLQFLFEYFSETQRNKGNFPGRFSGRQFSNSRSEMNVSTLELGDSALYLCASSLGRRETQYFGPGTRLLVL.

This chain joins TRBV5-4 and TRBJ2-7; 7 bases line up with TRBD1. V shed 2 bases, J shed 7 bases, and the junction held 9 bases outside the gene matches. Per germline, CDR1 SGHNT and CDR2 YYREEE (reference sequence). The CDR3 sequence is 14 residues long. The CDR3 sequence is CASSLPGTASEQYF. Written as DNA, the CDR3 is TGTGCCAGCAGCTTACCCGGGACAGCTTCTGAGCAGTACTTC.

The rearrangement uses TRBV7-2 and TRBJ2-7, with D unclear. V lost 5 bases to trimming and J lost 0 bases, with 8 bases between them. Germline V CDR1 and CDR2: SGHTA, FQGNSA. The CDR3 extends over 13 amino acids. The CDR3 DNA follows: TGTGCCAGCAGCCCATCCTACTCCTACGAGCAGTACTTC. Translated: CASSPSYSYEQYF. Full variable domain (outside the CDR3, taken from reference TRBV7-2 and TRBJ2-7): GAGVSQSPSNKVTEKGKDVELRCDPISGHTALYWYRQSLGQGLEFLIYFQGNSAPDKSGLPSDRFSAERTGGSVSTLTIQRTQQEDSAVYLCASSPSYSYEQYFGPGTRLTVT.

The chain links TRBV4-3 to TRBJ2-3, with a tentative D call TRBD2 (6 bases). V gave up 4 bases and J gave up 1 base, with 12 bases separating them. This CDR3 contains 15 residues. CDR1 is LGHNA and CDR2 is YSLEER in the germline V gene. In nucleotides, the CDR3 is TGCGCCAGCAGCCGTCAGGCGGGGCGCACAGATACGCAGTATTTT. The encoded protein is CASSRQAGRTDTQYF.

The chain recombines TRBV27 with TRBJ2-2; tentative D call: TRBD2 (5 bases). Germline-derived CDR1 and CDR2 are MNHEY and SMNVEV (reference sequence). V was pared by 2 bases and J by 2 bases, with 12 bases between. The CDR3 length is 16 residues. The CDR3 protein is CASSLTWTLNTGELFF. CDR3 bases: TGTGCCAGCAGTTTAACTTGGACTCTCAACACCGGGGAGCTGTTTTTT.

This sequence joins TRBV9 and TRBJ1-3; D gene ambiguous. V was clipped by 1 base and J by 4 bases, with 15 bases between them. CDR1 is SGDLS and CDR2 is YYNGEE in the germline V gene. The CDR3 sequence is 16 residues long. The CDR3 sequence is CASSVMALSKGNTIYF. The CDR3 DNA is TGTGCCAGCAGCGTAATGGCCCTCTCAAAAGGAAACACCATATATTTT.

The V and J genes are TRBV6-4 and TRBJ2-2; 9 bases are shared with TRBD1. The V gene's germline CDR1 is MRHNA and CDR2 SNTAGT. The CDR3 consists of 16 residues. The V and J ends lost 4 bases and 4 bases, in that order; junction bases with no gene match: 7. CDR3 amino acids: CASSVRQGGSTGELFF. The CDR3 bases are TGTGCCAGCAGTGTTCGACAGGGGGGGAGCACCGGGGAGCTGTTTTTT.

The chain uses TRBV27 and TRBJ1-2, with TRBD1 as a possible D gene (5 bases). Trimming stripped 5 bases from V and 5 bases from J, with 12 bases between. There are 13 residues in the CDR3. Germline values: CDR1 MNHEY, CDR2 SMNVEV (reference sequence). CDR3 region: CASSVKTDYGYTF. CDR3 DNA sequence: TGTGCCAGCAGTGTGAAGACAGATTATGGCTACACCTTC.

This clone has just one count. The chain joins TRBV30 to TRBJ2-7; D gene uncertain. The CDR3 extends over 11 amino acids. With 3 bases removed from V and 1 base from J, the gap between germline ends came to 4 bases. The germline CDR1 and CDR2 sequences are GTSNPN and SVGIG (reference sequence). The CDR3 reads CAWRRSYEQYF. The DNA for the CDR3 is TGTGCCTGGAGGAGGTCCTACGAGCAGTACTTC.

The V gene is TRBV13, the J gene TRBJ2-2; the match to TRBD1 covers 8 bases. Germline V gene lookup returns CDR1 PRHDT and CDR2 FYEKMQ (reference sequence). The CDR3 contains 16 residues. The trim removed 4 bases at V and 3 bases at J, leaving 7 bases unmatched. CDR3 loop: CASSSNRGMDTGELFF. The CDR3, as DNA: TGTGCCAGCAGCTCAAACAGGGGGATGGACACCGGGGAGCTGTTTTTT.

This chain links TRBV10-3 with TRBJ1-1; TRBD1 might be the D (6 bases). The CDR3 covers 15 residues. The germline gives CDR1 ENHRY, CDR2 SYGVKD. V lost 2 bases and J 3 bases, leaving 13 bases between the germline ends. CDR3 DNA: TGTGCCATCAGTGAGAGAGGCAGGGGTCACACTGAAGCTTTCTTT. Translated: CAISERGRGHTEAFF.

The chain has TRBV12-3 or TRBV12-4 and TRBJ1-4; D call uncertain. The V end lost 6 bases, the J end lost 5 bases, and 4 bases lay between the germline ends. The CDR3 spans 11 residues. The CDR3 sequence: CASSLNEKLFF. The CDR3, as DNA: TGTGCCAGCAGCCTGAATGAAAAACTGTTTTTT.

The chain has TRBV2 and TRBJ1-2, with a possible D match to TRBD1 (5 bases). Germline V gene data show CDR1 as SNHLY and CDR2 as FYNNEI. Trimming shortened V by 4 bases and J by 4 bases, and 13 bases separated the two germline ends. The CDR3 runs to 14 residues. The CDR3 nucleotides are TGTGCCAGCAGTGTGGGGCAGGCCAGCTATGGCTACACCTTC. This codes for CASSVGQASYGYTF. Full variable domain (remainder filled in from reference TRBV2 and TRBJ1-2): EPEVTQTPSHQVTQMGQEVILRCVPISNHLYFYWYRQILGQKVEFLVSFYNNEISEKSEIFDDQFSVERPDGSNFTLKIRSTKLEDSAMYFCASSVGQASYGYTFGSGTRLTVV.

As for this clone: Relative to the germline gene, one junction end is altered; a read error may explain this. The chain employs TRBV7-2 and TRBJ2-7; 7 nucleotides align to TRBD2. The CDR3 consists of 15 residues. Germline CDR1 and CDR2: SGHTA and FQGNSA. The CDR3 region is CASTLTGGNSYEQYF. CDR3 nucleotide sequence: TGTGCCAGCACCTTAACGGGGGGAAACTCCTACGAGCAGTACTTC.

The V gene is TRBV19, the J gene TRBJ1-1; D not resolved. The CDR3 length is 16 residues. The V end was cut by 7 bases, the J end by 0 bases, with 18 bases between. Germline V gives CDR1 LNHDA, CDR2 SQIVND (reference sequence). The CDR3 is CASNTNSPTLNTEAFF. CDR3 DNA: TGTGCCAGTAACACTAATTCCCCAACATTGAACACTGAAGCTTTCTTT.

The chain joins TRBV5-4 to TRBJ2-3; 16 bases map to TRBD2. This CDR3 has 17 amino acids. Germline assignment: CDR1 SGHNT and CDR2 YYREEE (reference sequence). V lost 4 bases to trimming and J lost 5 bases; unmatched junction nucleotides: 7. CDR3: CASSGGLAGGPGDTQYF. CDR3 DNA sequence: TGTGCCAGCAGCGGGGGACTAGCGGGAGGGCCGGGAGATACGCAGTATTTT.

The chain joins TRBV11-2 to TRBJ2-7; 7 nucleotides line up with TRBD1. From germline, CDR1 is SGHAT and CDR2 FQNNGV. The CDR3 sequence is 12 residues long. After removal of 5 bases from V and 5 bases from J, the junction contained 3 bases not matched to a gene. The CDR3 reads CASSTGVHEQYF. The CDR3 nucleotides read TGTGCCAGCAGCACAGGGGTCCACGAGCAGTACTTC. The entire variable domain, with the rest obtained from reference TRBV11-2 and TRBJ2-7, is as follows: EAGVAQSPRYKIIEKRQSVAFWCNPISGHATLYWYQQILGQGPKLLIQFQNNGVVDDSQLPKDRFSAERLKGVDSTLKIQPAKLEDSAVYLCASSTGVHEQYFGPGTRLTVT.

The rearrangement joins TRBV6-5 to TRBJ1-1; no reliable D call. There are 13 residues in the CDR3. The germline V gene has CDR1 MNHEY and CDR2 SVGAGI. V shed 1 base and J shed 0 bases, with 3 bases lying between them. CDR3 in amino acids: CASSYFLNTEAFF. The CDR3 DNA reads as TGTGCCAGCAGTTACTTCTTGAACACTGAAGCTTTCTTT.